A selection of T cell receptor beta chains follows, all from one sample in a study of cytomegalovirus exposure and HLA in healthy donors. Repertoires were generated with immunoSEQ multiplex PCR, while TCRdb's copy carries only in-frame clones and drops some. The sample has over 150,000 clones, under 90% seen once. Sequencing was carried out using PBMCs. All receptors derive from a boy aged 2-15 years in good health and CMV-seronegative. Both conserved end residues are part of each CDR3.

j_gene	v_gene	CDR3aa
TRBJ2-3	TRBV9	CASSVGRGVTDTQYF
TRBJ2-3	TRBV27	CASSYTPGQGKDTQYF
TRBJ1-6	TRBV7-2	CASRLAGSSYNSPLHF
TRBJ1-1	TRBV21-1	CASSKTETPREEAFF
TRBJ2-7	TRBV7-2	CASSLGSSDLYEQYF
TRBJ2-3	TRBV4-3	CASSPTSGGADTQYF
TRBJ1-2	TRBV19	CASSITGQGELDGYTF
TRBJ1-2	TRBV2	CASVEGYGYTF
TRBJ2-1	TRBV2	CASRTGKYPLDEQFF
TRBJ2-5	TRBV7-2	CASSLTSGGAETQYF
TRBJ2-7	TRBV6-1	CASNGVAFEQYF
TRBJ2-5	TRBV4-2	CASSQQGLRETQYF
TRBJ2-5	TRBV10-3	CAIRGLAGGGTQYF
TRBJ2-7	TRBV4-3	CASSQVLSTEQYF
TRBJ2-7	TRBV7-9	CASSFRGSYEQYF
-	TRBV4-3	CASSQAIAGGGYEQYF
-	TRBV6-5	CASSKWAEGAYEQYF
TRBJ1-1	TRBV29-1	CSVEVGQGTEAFF
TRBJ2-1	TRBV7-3	CASSFTPSSYNEQFF
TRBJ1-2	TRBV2	CASSEAQGGYTF
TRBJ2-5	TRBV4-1	CASSPTLAGGIQETQYF
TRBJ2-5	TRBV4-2	CASSQDSVSGGAGTQYF
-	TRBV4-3	CASSHGAGRDYEQYF
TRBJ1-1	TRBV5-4	CASSRPQGGTEAFF
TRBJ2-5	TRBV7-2	CASSLGLTSGGEETQYF
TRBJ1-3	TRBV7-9	CASSFTGFSGNTIYF
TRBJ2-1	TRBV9	CASSAGGRGEQFF
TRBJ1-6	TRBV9	CASSVSALRNSPLHF
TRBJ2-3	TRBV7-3	CASSPYSGGLTDTQYF
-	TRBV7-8	CASSLAPGLFGEQYF
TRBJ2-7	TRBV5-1	CASSHRDRDYEQYF
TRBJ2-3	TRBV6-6	CAISISGDTQYF
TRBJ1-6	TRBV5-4	CASGGKGTPLHF
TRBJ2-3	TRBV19	CASSILRTKDTQYF
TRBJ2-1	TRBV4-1	CASSPPTLAGVYNEQFF
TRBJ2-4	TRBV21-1	CASSKVNARSDIQYF
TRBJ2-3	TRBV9	CASSVASGGGDTQYF
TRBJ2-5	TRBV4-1	CASSQVAGGQETQYF
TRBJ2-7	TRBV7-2	CASSPNRESEQYF
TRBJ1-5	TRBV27	CASSPSQSNQPQHF
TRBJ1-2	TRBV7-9	CASSPGARYGYTF